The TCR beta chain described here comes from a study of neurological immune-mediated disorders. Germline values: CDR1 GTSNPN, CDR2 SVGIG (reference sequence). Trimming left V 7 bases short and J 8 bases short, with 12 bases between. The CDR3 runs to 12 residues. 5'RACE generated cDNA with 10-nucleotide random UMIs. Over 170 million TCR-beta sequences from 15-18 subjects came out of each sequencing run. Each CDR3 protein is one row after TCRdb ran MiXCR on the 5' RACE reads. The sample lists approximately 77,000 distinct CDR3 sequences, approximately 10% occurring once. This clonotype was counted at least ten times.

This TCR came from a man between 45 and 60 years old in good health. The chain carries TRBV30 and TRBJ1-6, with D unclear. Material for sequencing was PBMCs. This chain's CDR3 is CALRGDDSPLHF. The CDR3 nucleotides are TGTGCCTTACGGGGTGATGATTCACCCCTCCACTTT.